This TCR beta chain was captured by sequencing in a study of blood T cell repertoires in COVID-19. Across the whole study: Samples of COVID-19 (acute and convalescent) were obtained from the United States, Italy and Spain. The cDNA or gDNA used as material had been derived from T cells, B-cell-depleted T cells, or PBMCs.

Per the germline V gene, CDR1 is SEHNR and CDR2 is FQNEAQ (reference sequence). Trimming cost V 5 bases and J 2 bases; bases outside gene matches: 6. The length of the CDR3 is 14 residues. The data were produced by immunoSEQ multiplex PCR, yet TCRdb's version contains in-frame clones alone and is incomplete. Found here are approximately 150,000 clones, over 70% of them singletons; the top ten hold roughly 37%. The TCR sequence derives from a man between 45 and 60 years old who had recovered from COVID-19. The sample taken for sequencing was peripheral blood. This chain connects TRBV7-9 to TRBJ2-7, with 7 nucleotides matching TRBD1. This chain's CDR3 is CASSRSDRAYEQYF. The CDR3 nucleotides read TGTGCCAGCAGCCGATCCGACAGGGCCTACGAGCAGTACTTC.